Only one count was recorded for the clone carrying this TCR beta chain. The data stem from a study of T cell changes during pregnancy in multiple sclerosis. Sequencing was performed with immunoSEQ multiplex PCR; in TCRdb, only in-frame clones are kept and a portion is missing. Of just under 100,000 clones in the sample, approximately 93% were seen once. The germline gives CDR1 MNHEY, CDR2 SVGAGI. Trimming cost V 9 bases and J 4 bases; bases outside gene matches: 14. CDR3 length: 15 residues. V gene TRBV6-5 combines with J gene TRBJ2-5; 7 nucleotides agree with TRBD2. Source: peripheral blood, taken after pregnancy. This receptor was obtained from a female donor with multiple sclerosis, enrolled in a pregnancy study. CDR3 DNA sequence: TGTGCCAGTAGACGGGCCCGCGGGAGATCAGAGACCCAGTACTTC. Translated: CASRRARGRSETQYF.